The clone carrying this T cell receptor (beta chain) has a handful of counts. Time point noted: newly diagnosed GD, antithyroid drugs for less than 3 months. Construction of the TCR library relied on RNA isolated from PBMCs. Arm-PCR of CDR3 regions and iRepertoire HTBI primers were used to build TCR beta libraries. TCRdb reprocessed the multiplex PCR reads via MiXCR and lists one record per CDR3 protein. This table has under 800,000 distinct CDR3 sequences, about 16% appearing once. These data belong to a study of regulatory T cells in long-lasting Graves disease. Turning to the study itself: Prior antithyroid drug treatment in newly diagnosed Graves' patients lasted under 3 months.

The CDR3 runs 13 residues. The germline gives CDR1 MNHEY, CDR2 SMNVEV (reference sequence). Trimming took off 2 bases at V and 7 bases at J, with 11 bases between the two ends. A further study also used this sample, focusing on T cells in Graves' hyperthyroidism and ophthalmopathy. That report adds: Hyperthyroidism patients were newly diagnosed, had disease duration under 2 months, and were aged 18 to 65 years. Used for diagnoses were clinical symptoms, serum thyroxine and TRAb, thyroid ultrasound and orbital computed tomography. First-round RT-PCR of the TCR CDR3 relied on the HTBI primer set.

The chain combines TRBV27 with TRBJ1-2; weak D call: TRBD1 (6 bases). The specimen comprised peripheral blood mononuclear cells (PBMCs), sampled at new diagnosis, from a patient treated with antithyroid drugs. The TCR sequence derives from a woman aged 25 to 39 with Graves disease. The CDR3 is CASSLRPGAGYTF. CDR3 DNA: TGTGCCAGCAGTTTACGTCCGGGGGCTGGCTACACCTTC.